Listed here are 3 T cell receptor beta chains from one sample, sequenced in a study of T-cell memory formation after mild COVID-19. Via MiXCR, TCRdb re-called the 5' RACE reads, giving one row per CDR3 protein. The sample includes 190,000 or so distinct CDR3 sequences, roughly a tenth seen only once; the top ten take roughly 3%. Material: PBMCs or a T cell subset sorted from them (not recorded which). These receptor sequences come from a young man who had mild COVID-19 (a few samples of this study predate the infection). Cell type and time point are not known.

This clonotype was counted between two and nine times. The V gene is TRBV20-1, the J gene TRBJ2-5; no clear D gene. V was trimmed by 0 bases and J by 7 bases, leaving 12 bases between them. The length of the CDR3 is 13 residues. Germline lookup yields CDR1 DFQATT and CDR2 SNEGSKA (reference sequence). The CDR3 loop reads CSARDPRLRTQYF. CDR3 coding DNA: TGCAGTGCTAGAGATCCCAGGCTGAGGACCCAGTACTTC.

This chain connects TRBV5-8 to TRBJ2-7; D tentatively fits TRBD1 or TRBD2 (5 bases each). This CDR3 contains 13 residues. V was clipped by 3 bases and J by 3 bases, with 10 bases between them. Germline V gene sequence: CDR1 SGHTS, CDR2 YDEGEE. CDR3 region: CASSSREIYEQYF. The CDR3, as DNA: TGTGCCAGCAGCTCCAGGGAGATCTACGAGCAGTACTTC.

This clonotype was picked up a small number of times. DNA of the CDR3: TGTGCCAGCAGCTCTCGACAGGGCGGAGGTTCACCCCTCCACTTT. Translating gives CASSSRQGGGSPLHF. J is TRBJ1-6 and V is TRBV7-8; 7 bases agree with TRBD1. The CDR3 contains 15 residues. CDR1 is SGHVS and CDR2 is FQNEAQ in the germline V gene. Unmatched junction bases numbered 9, after V lost 4 bases and J lost 9 bases.